These 5 T cell receptor beta chains share one sample of origin, sequenced in a study of T cell changes during pregnancy in multiple sclerosis. Sequenced by immunoSEQ multiplex PCR; TCRdb stores in-frame clones only, minus some. The repertoire holds approximately 40,000 clones, with around nine tenths as singletons. The source material was CD8+ T cells from peripheral blood mononuclear cells, sampled in the third trimester of pregnancy. All receptors derive from a female donor with multiple sclerosis, enrolled in a pregnancy study.

The chain is built from TRBV19 and TRBJ1-2, with TRBD1 as a possible D gene (5 bases). The CDR3 extends over 14 amino acids. V was cut by 5 bases and J by 7 bases, with 17 bases left in between. The germline gives CDR1 LNHDA, CDR2 SQIVND (reference sequence). CDR3: CASSAGRPVSGYTF. CDR3 nucleotides: TGTGCCAGTAGTGCGGGACGCCCAGTTAGTGGCTACACCTTC.

The table lists this clone with a few counts. CDR3 in amino acids: CASSSTGLNSPLHF. CDR3 in DNA: TGTGCCAGCAGTTCTACAGGGCTCAATTCACCCCTCCACTTT. The J gene is TRBJ1-6, the V gene TRBV5-4; possible D gene TRBD1, 6 bases. CDR1 SGHNT and CDR2 YYREEE come from the germline V gene (reference sequence). The ends were cut back, 5 bases at V and 7 bases at J, with 13 bases in the middle. The CDR3 sequence is 14 residues long.

The V call is TRBV12-5, the J call TRBJ2-1; D unresolved. The V and J ends lost 2 bases and 8 bases respectively, with 4 bases between them. Germline V gene sequence: CDR1 LGHNT, CDR2 FRNRAP. The CDR3 extends over 11 amino acids. CDR3 protein: CASGLSHEQFF. CDR3 sequence (DNA): TGTGCTAGTGGTTTGAGCCATGAGCAGTTCTTC. The full variable domain, in which reference TRBV12-5 and TRBJ2-1 provide the parts outside the CDR3, is DARVTQTPRHKVTEMGQEVTMRCQPILGHNTVFWYRQTMMQGLELLAYFRNRAPLDDSGMPKDRFSAEMPDATLATLKIQPSEPRDSAVYFCASGLSHEQFFGPGTRLTVL.

There are a few counts of this clone. V usage is TRBV7-8 and J usage is TRBJ2-7; unclear D gene. The CDR3 consists of 13 residues. V was cut by 5 bases and J by 4 bases, with 12 bases left in between. The germline V gene has CDR1 SGHVS and CDR2 FQNEAQ. This chain's CDR3 is CASSPFFAYEQYF. The DNA for the CDR3 is TGTGCCAGCAGCCCATTCTTCGCGTACGAGCAGTACTTC. The variable domain in full, completed from reference TRBV7-8 and TRBJ2-7, reads GAGVSQSPRYKVAKRGQDVALRCDPISGHVSLFWYQQALGQGPEFLTYFQNEAQLDKSGLPSDRFFAERPEGSVSTLKIQRTQQEDSAVYLCASSPFFAYEQYFGPGTRLTVT.

This clone was seen only once. This chain links TRBV7-5 with TRBJ1-2; the DNA was not used to check the table's D call, TRBD1. TRBV7-5 corresponds to a pseudogene. The length of the CDR3 is 13 residues. In nucleotides, the CDR3 is TGTGTCAGAAGCCCAAGGGGGTCGTATGGCTACACCTTC. It encodes CVRSPRGSYGYTF.